These T cell receptor beta chains were read from a single sample in a study of shared clonotypes between healthy human individuals. Some clones are missing from TCRdb's copy, which holds only in-frame ones; the method was immunoSEQ multiplex PCR. The profile shows 100,000 to 120,000 clones, about two thirds of them singletons. Material for sequencing was memory CD8+ T cells sorted from blood. These receptors all stem from a woman aged 30 to 39 in good health. Each CDR3 is given with its conserved first and last residue. Size values are once, few and many counts, or a class for expanded clones, and some rows have none.

.	TRBV6-5	TRBJ2-2	CASGYRGLNTGELFF
.	TRBV27	TRBJ2-3	CASRGLKENTQYF
few	TRBV5-1	TRBJ1-2	CASSTWTGEANYGYTF
.	TRBV6-4	TRBJ2-3	CASSDSQGNTDTQYF
few	TRBV6-6	TRBJ2-7	CASSYETHERSYEQYF
.	TRBV25-1	TRBJ2-5	CASSEPGPSQETQYF
few	TRBV5-3	TRBJ1-4	CARSLPGRLFF
.	TRBV7-9	TRBJ1-3	CASSSRYRVPGIPIYF
.	TRBV30	.	CAWSSGPYEQYF
.	TRBV28	TRBJ1-2	CASSLPMGSNYGYTF
.	TRBV6-5	TRBJ1-3	CASSPTGFGNTIYF
.	TRBV7-6	TRBJ1-2	CASSLGEAGGRGYTF
.	TRBV5-6	TRBJ2-7	CASSLDSEIEQYF
.	TRBV7-2	TRBJ2-3	CASSFVSTDTQYF
.	TRBV2	TRBJ1-1	CATEDRGQGNTEAFF
.	TRBV21-1	TRBJ2-7	CASSNTAGEEYEQYF
many	TRBV6-5	TRBJ2-7	CASSYGTGAYEQYF
once	TRBV11-2	TRBJ2-7	CASKQWSGIYEQYF
.	TRBV13	.	CASSLGTSEASGTYEQYF
.	TRBV7-9	TRBJ2-5	CASSQLAVQETQYF
once	TRBV6-1	TRBJ1-1	CASSELGQRNTEAFF
.	TRBV19	TRBJ2-6	CASSIGVGASGANVLTF
.	TRBV6-1	TRBJ1-6	CASSVGQENSPLHF
.	TRBV10-2	TRBJ2-2	CASSGGELFF
.	TRBV15	TRBJ2-7	CATSRAEGGPCYEQYF